Listed below are T cell receptor beta chains from one sample, sequenced in a study of CD8 T cells in Susac syndrome. TCRdb analysed the immunoSEQ multiplex PCR reads with MiXCR anew, one entry per CDR3 protein. The table includes about 280,000 distinct CDR3 sequences, about 85% detected once. The source material was CD8+ T cells from PBMCs. The receptors were gathered from a human donor with multiple sclerosis. Each CDR3 is given with its conserved first and last residue. The D gene is left open where the match is weak. Clone sizes are given selectively: once, few, many, or a class where the clone is expanded.

TRBJ2-1	TRBD2	.	TRBV28	CASSLDPNSGRNYNEQFF	TGTGCCAGCAGCCTTGACCCAAATAGCGGGAGGAATTACAATGAGCAGTTCTTC
TRBJ2-1	.	.	TRBV4-1	CASSQVLGKGEEFF	TGCGCCAGCAGCCAAGTATTGGGGAAGGGAGAGGAGTTCTTC
TRBJ1-2	.	few	TRBV7-2	CASSYRGDVDGYTF	TGTGCCAGCAGCTATAGAGGGGACGTGGATGGCTACACCTTC
TRBJ1-2	.	.	TRBV29-1	CSVGPPDPIYGYTF	TGCAGCGTTGGACCCCCCGATCCGATATATGGCTACACCTTC
TRBJ1-1	.	.	TRBV14	CASSQRGRDTEAFF	TGTGCCAGCAGCCAACGGGGCCGGGACACTGAAGCTTTCTTT
TRBJ2-1	.	.	TRBV5-4	CASSLDRDLGNEQFF	TGTGCCAGCAGCTTGGACAGGGACCTGGGAAATGAGCAGTTCTTC
TRBJ1-5	.	once	TRBV28	CASSFDVRRRGRSQPQHF	TGTGCCAGCAGTTTTGACGTCCGGCGCCGCGGGCGAAGTCAGCCCCAGCATTTT
TRBJ2-1	TRBD1	.	TRBV7-3	CASSPRVTGGPEQFF	TGTGCCAGCAGCCCGAGGGTAACAGGGGGCCCTGAGCAGTTCTTC
TRBJ2-1	TRBD1	.	TRBV5-8	CASSFTLQGSPVQFF	TGTGCCAGCAGCTTTACATTACAGGGGAGCCCCGTGCAGTTCTTC
TRBJ2-7	.	few	TRBV24-1	CATCGPSYEQYF	TGTGCCACCTGCGGGCCCTCCTACGAGCAGTACTTC
TRBJ1-1	.	.	TRBV11-2	CASSPPGRNTEAFF	TGTGCCAGCAGCCCCCCGGGAAGGAACACTGAAGCTTTCTTT
TRBJ2-1	.	.	TRBV5-1	CASRWRTQGLNEQFF	TGCGCCAGCCGATGGAGGACACAGGGTCTCAATGAGCAGTTCTTC
TRBJ1-3	.	.	TRBV12-3/TRBV12-4	CASSLSPHSGNTIYF	TGTGCCAGCAGTTTATCACCCCACTCTGGAAACACCATATATTTT
TRBJ2-2	.	.	TRBV20-1	CSAREPGRGGELFF	TGCAGTGCTAGAGAACCAGGGAGAGGCGGGGAGCTGTTTTTT
TRBJ2-7	TRBD2	once	TRBV20-1	CSARDNRGGIPGTSGFSYEQYF	TGCAGTGCTAGAGATAACCGCGGGGGTATTCCCGGGACTAGCGGTTTCTCCTACGAGCAGTACTTC
TRBJ2-7	.	once	TRBV29-1	CSVVSRDPYEQYF	TGCAGCGTTGTGTCCAGGGATCCCTACGAGCAGTACTTC
TRBJ1-2	.	.	TRBV19	CASLESSVPWGYTF	TGTGCCAGCCTAGAAAGTTCAGTTCCTTGGGGCTACACCTTC
TRBJ1-4	.	.	TRBV10-2	CASSEGPGSIEKLFF	TGCGCCAGCAGTGAGGGTCCTGGGTCCATTGAAAAACTGTTTTTT
TRBJ1-2	.	.	TRBV30	CAWREGNYGYTF	TGTGCCTGGAGAGAGGGGAACTATGGCTACACCTTC
TRBJ2-1	TRBD2	.	TRBV20-1	CSARDRSTGGTRAQFF	TGCAGTGCTAGAGATAGGTCCACGGGAGGAACCCGCGCGCAGTTCTTC
TRBJ2-7	.	few	TRBV20-1	CSARDPNSYEQYF	TGCAGTGCTAGAGATCCCAACTCCTACGAGCAGTACTTC
TRBJ1-1	TRBD1	once	TRBV7-9	CASSLVQGATEAFF	TGTGCCAGCAGCTTAGTACAGGGGGCCACTGAAGCTTTCTTT
TRBJ2-1	.	.	TRBV27	CASSLLGGGPNEQFF	TGTGCCAGCAGCTTACTTGGGGGAGGTCCCAATGAGCAGTTCTTC
TRBJ2-1	.	.	TRBV14	CASSPTGDSNEQFF	TGTGCCAGCAGCCCAACCGGGGACTCCAATGAGCAGTTCTTC
TRBJ2-1	TRBD2	.	TRBV6-5	CASSYSGTSGPHEQFF	TGTGCCAGCAGTTACTCGGGGACTAGCGGGCCCCATGAGCAGTTCTTC
TRBJ2-1	TRBD2	.	TRBV20-1	CSAPRPKGTRKDEQFF	TGCAGTGCCCCTAGACCAAAGGGGACTAGGAAGGATGAGCAGTTCTTC
TRBJ2-7	TRBD2	.	TRBV20-1	CSAWTSGSYEQYF	TGCAGTGCTTGGACTAGCGGGTCCTACGAGCAGTACTTC
TRBJ2-7	.	.	TRBV11-2	CASSFSGVHEQYF	TGTGCCAGCAGCTTTTCAGGGGTCCACGAGCAGTACTTC
TRBJ2-1	.	.	TRBV7-9	CASRAAGGLYNEQFF	TGTGCCAGCAGGGCGGCAGGGGGGCTCTACAATGAGCAGTTCTTC
TRBJ2-1	.	.	TRBV20-1	CSARDWQGTSNEQFF	TGCAGTGCTAGAGATTGGCAGGGGACCTCGAATGAGCAGTTCTTC
TRBJ2-1	TRBD2	.	TRBV12-3/TRBV12-4	CASITLAGGRYNEQFF	TGTGCCAGCATCACTCTAGCGGGAGGACGGTACAATGAGCAGTTCTTC
TRBJ2-7	.	.	TRBV7-8	CASSGLSYEQYF	TGTGCCAGCAGCGGGCTTTCCTACGAGCAGTACTTC
TRBJ2-7	TRBD2	.	TRBV9	CASSLSGTSGYEQYF	TGTGCCAGCAGCCTTTCCGGGACTAGCGGCTACGAGCAGTACTTC
TRBJ2-7	.	.	TRBV6-5	CASSYSSDSWSYEQYF	TGTGCCAGCAGTTACTCCTCGGACAGCTGGTCCTACGAGCAGTACTTC
TRBJ1-6	.	.	TRBV7-6	CASSLGRGPHNSPLHF	TGTGCCAGCAGTCTGGGCAGGGGACCTCATAATTCACCCCTCCACTTT
TRBJ2-7	.	.	TRBV4-1	CASSQDLVSYEQYF	TGCGCCAGCAGCCAAGATCTCGTTTCCTACGAGCAGTACTTC
TRBJ2-3	TRBD2	.	TRBV7-3	CASSSYSGRGADTQYF	TGTGCCAGCAGCTCCTATAGCGGGAGGGGCGCAGATACGCAGTATTTT
TRBJ1-5	.	.	TRBV30	CAWRPGRLEGPQHF	TGTGCCTGGAGACCGGGACGGCTGGAAGGGCCCCAGCATTTT
TRBJ1-2	TRBD1	.	TRBV30	CASDRGFYGYTF	TGTGCCTCAGACAGGGGGTTCTATGGCTACACCTTC
TRBJ2-7	TRBD1	.	TRBV7-9	CASSSPGTGGREQYF	TGTGCCAGCAGCTCTCCCGGGACAGGGGGCCGCGAGCAGTACTTC
TRBJ2-3	.	few	TRBV4-2	CASSQDPEYTDTQYF	TGTGCCAGCAGCCAAGATCCAGAATACACAGATACGCAGTATTTT
TRBJ2-7	TRBD1	.	TRBV13	CASSLGTGLAYEQYF	TGTGCCAGCAGCTTGGGGACAGGGCTTGCCTACGAGCAGTACTTC
TRBJ2-3	.	once	TRBV28	CASSLTQGPRVTDTQYF	TGTGCCAGCAGTTTAACCCAGGGGCCGCGGGTCACAGATACGCAGTATTTT
TRBJ2-1	.	.	TRBV15	CATSRVRGNEQFF	TGTGCCACCAGCAGAGTTCGGGGCAATGAGCAGTTCTTC
TRBJ2-1	.	.	TRBV10-3	CATTLEFYNEQFF	TGTGCCACCACATTAGAGTTCTACAATGAGCAGTTCTTC
TRBJ1-4	TRBD1	.	TRBV9	CASSVGGGTAVNEKLFF	TGTGCCAGCAGCGTAGGAGGCGGGACAGCGGTAAATGAAAAACTGTTTTTT
TRBJ1-1	.	.	TRBV28	CASSHRAVNTEAFF	TGTGCCAGCAGTCACAGGGCAGTGAACACTGAAGCTTTCTTT
TRBJ2-7	.	.	TRBV6-6	CASSTQRRYEQYF	TGTGCCAGCAGTACCCAGCGGAGGTACGAGCAGTACTTC